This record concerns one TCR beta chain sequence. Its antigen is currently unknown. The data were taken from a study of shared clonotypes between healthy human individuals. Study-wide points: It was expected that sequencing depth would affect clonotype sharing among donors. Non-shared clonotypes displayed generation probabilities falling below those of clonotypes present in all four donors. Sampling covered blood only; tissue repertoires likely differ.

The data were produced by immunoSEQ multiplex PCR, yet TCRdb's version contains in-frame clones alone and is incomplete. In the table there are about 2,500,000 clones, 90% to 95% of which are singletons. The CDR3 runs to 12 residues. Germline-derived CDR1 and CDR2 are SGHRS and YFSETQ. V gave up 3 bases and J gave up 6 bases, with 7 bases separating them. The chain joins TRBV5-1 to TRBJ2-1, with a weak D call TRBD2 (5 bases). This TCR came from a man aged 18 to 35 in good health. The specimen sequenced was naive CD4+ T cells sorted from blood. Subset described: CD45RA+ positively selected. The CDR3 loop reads CASSSGINEQFF. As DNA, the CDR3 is TGCGCCAGCAGCTCCGGGATCAATGAGCAGTTCTTC.